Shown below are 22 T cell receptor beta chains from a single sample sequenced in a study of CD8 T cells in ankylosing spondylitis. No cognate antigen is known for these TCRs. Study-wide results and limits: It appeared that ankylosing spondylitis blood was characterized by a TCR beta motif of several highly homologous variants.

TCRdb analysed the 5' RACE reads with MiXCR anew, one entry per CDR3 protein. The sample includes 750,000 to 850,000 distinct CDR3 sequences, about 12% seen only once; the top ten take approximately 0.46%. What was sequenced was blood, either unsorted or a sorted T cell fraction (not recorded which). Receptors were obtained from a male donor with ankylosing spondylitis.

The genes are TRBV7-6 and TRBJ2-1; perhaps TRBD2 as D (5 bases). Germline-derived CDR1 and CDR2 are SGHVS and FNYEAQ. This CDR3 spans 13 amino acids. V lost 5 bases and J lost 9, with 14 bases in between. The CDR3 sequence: CASSGSYGGEQFF. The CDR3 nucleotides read TGTGCCAGCAGCGGTTCCTATGGAGGTGAGCAGTTCTTC. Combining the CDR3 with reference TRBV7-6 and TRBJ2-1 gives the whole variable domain GAGVSQSPRYKVTKRGQDVALRCDPISGHVSLYWYRQALGQGPEFLTYFNYEAQQDKSGLPNDRFSAERPEGSISTLTIQRTEQRDSAMYRCASSGSYGGEQFFGPGTRLTVL.

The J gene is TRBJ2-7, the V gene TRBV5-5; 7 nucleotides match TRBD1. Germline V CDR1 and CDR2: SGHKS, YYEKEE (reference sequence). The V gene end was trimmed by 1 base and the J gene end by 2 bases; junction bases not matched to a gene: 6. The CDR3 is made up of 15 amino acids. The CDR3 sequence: CASSLWGTVTYEQYF. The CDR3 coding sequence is TGTGCCAGCAGCTTGTGGGGGACAGTCACCTACGAGCAGTACTTC.

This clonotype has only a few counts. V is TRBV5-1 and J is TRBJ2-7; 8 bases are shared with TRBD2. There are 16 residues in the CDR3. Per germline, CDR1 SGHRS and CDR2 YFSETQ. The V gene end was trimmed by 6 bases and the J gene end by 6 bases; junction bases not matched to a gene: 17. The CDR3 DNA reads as TGCGCCAGCACACTTACGACAGCGGGAGTAAAAAGCGAGCAGTACTTC. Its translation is CASTLTTAGVKSEQYF.

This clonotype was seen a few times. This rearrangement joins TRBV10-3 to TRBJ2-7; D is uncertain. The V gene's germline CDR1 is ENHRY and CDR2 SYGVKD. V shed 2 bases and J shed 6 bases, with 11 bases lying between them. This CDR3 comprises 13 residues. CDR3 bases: TGTGCCATCAGTGAGGCCGTAAGAACCGAGCAGTACTTC. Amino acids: CAISEAVRTEQYF.

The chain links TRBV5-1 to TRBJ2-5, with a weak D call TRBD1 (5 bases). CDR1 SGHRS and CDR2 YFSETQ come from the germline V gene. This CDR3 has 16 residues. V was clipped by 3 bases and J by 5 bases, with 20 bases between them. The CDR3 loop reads CASSWKTVAGRETQYF. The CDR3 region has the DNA TGCGCCAGCAGCTGGAAGACAGTCGCCGGTAGGGAGACCCAGTACTTC.

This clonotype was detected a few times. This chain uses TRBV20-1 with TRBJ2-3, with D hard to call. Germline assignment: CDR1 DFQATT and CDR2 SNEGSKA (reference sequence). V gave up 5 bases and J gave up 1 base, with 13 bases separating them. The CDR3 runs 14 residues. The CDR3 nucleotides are TGCAGTGCTCCGTGGTTTCGGGGCACAGATACGCAGTATTTT. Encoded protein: CSAPWFRGTDTQYF.

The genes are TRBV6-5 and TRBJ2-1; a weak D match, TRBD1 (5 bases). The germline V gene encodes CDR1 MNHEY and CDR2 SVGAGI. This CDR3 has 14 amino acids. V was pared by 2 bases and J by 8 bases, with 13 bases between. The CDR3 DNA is TGTGCCAGCAGTTACACGGACATTCTAGATGAGCAGTTCTTC. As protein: CASSYTDILDEQFF.

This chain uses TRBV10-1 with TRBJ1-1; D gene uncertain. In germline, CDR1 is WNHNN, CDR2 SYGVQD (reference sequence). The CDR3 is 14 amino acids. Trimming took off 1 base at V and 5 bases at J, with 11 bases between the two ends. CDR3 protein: CASSELVQGTEAFF. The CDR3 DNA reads TGCGCCAGCAGTGAGTTAGTACAAGGAACTGAAGCTTTCTTT.

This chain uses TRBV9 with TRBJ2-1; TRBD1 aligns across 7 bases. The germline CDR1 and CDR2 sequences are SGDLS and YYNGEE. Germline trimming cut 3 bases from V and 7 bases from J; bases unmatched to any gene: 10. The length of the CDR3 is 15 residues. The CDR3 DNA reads TGTGCCAGCAGCGATACAGGGGTTGCTAAAAATGAGCAGTTCTTC. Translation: CASSDTGVAKNEQFF.

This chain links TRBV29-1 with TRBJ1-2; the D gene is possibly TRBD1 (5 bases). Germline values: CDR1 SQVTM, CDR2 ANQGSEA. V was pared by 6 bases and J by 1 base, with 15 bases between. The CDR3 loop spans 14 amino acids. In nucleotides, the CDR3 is TGCAGCGTCCGCCGGGACGGCTTTAACTATGGCTACACCTTC. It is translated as CSVRRDGFNYGYTF.

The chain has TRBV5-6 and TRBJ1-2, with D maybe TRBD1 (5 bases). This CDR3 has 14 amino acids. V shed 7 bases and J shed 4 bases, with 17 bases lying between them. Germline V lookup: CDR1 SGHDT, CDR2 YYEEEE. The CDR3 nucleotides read TGTGCCAGCCGTAACTCGGGGACCCTCTATGGCTACACCTTC. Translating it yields CASRNSGTLYGYTF.

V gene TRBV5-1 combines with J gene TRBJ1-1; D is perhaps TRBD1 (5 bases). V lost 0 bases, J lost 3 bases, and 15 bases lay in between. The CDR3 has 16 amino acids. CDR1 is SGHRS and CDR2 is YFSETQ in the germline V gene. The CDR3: CASSLGGVRTYTEAFF. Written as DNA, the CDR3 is TGCGCCAGCAGCTTGGGAGGGGTTCGCACCTACACTGAAGCTTTCTTT. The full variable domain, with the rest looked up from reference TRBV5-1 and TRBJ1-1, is KAGVTQTPRYLIKTRGQQVTLSCSPISGHRSVSWYQQTPGQGLQFLFEYFSETQRNKGNFPGRFSGRQFSNSRSEMNVSTLELGDSALYLCASSLGGVRTYTEAFFGQGTRLTVV.

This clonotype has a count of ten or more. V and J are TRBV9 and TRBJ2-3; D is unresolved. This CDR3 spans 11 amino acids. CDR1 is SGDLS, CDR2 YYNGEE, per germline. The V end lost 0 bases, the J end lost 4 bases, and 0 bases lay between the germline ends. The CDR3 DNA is TGTGCCAGCAGCGTAGCAGATACGCAGTATTTT. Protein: CASSVADTQYF.

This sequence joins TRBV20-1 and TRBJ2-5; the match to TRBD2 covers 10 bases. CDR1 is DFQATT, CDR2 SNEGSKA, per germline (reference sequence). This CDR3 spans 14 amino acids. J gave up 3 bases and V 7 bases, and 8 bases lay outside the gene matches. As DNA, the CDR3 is TGCAGTGTTAGGCTAGCGGGGGTGGAAGAGACCCAGTACTTC. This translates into CSVRLAGVEETQYF.

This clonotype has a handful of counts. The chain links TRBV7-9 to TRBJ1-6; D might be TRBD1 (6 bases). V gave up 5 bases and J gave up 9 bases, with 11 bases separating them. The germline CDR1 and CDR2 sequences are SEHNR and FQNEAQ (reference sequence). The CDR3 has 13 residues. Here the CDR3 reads CASSPSGASPLHF. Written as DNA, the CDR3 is TGTGCCAGCAGCCCCTCGGGGGCTTCACCCCTCCACTTT.

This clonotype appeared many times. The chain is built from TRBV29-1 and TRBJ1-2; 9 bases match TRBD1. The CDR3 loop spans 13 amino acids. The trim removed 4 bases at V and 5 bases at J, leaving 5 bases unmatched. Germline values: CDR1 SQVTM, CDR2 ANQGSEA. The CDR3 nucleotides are TGCAGCGTTGGACAGGGGGTTCGGTATGGCTACACCTTC. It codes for CSVGQGVRYGYTF. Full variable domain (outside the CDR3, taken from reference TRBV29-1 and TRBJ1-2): SAVISQKPSRDICQRGTSLTIQCQVDSQVTMMFWYRQQPGQSLTLIATANQGSEATYESGFVIDKFPISRPNLTFSTLTVSNMSPEDSSIYLCSVGQGVRYGYTFGSGTRLTVV.

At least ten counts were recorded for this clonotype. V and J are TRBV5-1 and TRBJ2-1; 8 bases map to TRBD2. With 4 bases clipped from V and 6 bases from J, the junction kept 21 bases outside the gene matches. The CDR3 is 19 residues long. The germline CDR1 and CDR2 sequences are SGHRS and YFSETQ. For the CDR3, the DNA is TGCGCCAGCAGCCCCCGTTGGTCCAGCGGGGGTCCTATCGTCAATGAGCAGTTCTTC. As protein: CASSPRWSSGGPIVNEQFF.

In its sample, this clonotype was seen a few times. For the CDR3, the DNA is TGTGCCAGCAGCTTAGTGTGGACTAGCGGGGGGTACGAGCAGTACTTC. It translates to CASSLVWTSGGYEQYF. This rearrangement joins TRBV7-2 to TRBJ2-7; TRBD2 agrees at 14 bases. The CDR3 totals 16 residues. The V gene's germline CDR1 is SGHTA and CDR2 FQGNSA. Trimming at V came to 1 base and at J to 4 bases, leaving 3 bases not matched to a gene.

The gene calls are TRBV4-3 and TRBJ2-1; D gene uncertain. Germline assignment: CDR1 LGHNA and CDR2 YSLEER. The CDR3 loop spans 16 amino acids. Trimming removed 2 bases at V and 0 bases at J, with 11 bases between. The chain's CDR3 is CASSQTIISSYNEQFF. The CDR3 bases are TGCGCCAGCAGCCAAACTATAATTAGCTCCTACAATGAGCAGTTCTTC.

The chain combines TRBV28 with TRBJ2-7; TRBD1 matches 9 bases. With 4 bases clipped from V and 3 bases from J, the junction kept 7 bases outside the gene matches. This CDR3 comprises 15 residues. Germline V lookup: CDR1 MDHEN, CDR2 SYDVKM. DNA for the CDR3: TGTGCCAGCAGTTCCCGGACAGGGGTCCTCTACGAGCAGTACTTC. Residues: CASSSRTGVLYEQYF. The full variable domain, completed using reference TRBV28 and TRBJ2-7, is DVKVTQSSRYLVKRTGEKVFLECVQDMDHENMFWYRQDPGLGLRLIYFSYDVKMKEKGDIPEGYSVSREKKERFSLILESASTNQTSMYLCASSSRTGVLYEQYFGPGTRLTVT.

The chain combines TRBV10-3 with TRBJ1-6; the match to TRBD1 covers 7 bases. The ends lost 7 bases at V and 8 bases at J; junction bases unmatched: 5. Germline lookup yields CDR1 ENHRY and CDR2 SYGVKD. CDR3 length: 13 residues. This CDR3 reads CAIKGAGDSPLHF. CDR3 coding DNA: TGTGCCATCAAGGGGGCTGGGGATTCACCCCTCCACTTT.

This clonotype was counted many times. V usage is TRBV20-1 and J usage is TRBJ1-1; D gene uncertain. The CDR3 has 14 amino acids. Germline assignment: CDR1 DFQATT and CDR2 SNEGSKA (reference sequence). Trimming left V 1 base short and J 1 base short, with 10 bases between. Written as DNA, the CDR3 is TGCAGTGCTAGAGGGACGTCCGGGAACACTGAAGCTTTCTTT. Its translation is CSARGTSGNTEAFF.